This T cell receptor (beta chain) was obtained from a study of T cell responses to AZD1222 COVID-19 vaccine. Whole-study findings and limits: CD4 TCRs associated with vaccination spanned spike, dominating at 160-218 and 743-854. It should be noted that donors were predominantly white British and more often female, and clonal diversity was possibly underestimated. The breadth and depth of Spike-specific TCRs increased once two AZD1222 doses had been given.

A word on this clone: The target antigen is unknown.

Assay: immunoSEQ multiplex PCR; the TCRdb copy retains only in-frame clones and omits some. Seen here are about 190,000 clones, about 94% observed once, and the top ten hold approximately 9.6%. This CDR3 has 14 amino acids. Germline lookup yields CDR1 LNHDA and CDR2 SQIVND (reference sequence). Deletions cut 4 bases from V and 2 bases from J, with 10 bases between. The chain has TRBV19 and TRBJ2-3; D is perhaps TRBD2 (6 bases). Sequencing used peripheral blood, obtained on day 0 of AZD1222 vaccination. The sequence was obtained from an adult in good health. The CDR3 here is CASSKGTYTDTQYF. CDR3 nucleotide sequence: TGTGCCAGTAGTAAAGGGACTTACACAGATACGCAGTATTTT.